This entry describes one TCR beta chain. Antigen specificity is unknown. This sample is part of a study of T-cell reconstitution after alpha-beta-depleted transplantation in children. Unique molecular identifiers were incorporated during preparation of the TCRbeta library. TCRdb used MiXCR to reprocess the PCR reads, holding one entry per CDR3 protein. The sample shows a few hundred thousand distinct CDR3 sequences, 10% to 15% of them seen only once. Study-wide points: T-cell counts and diversity at one year post-transplant came mainly from newly produced T cells. The study reportedly traced alpha-beta T cells about two months after transplant to several hundred expanded graft clones. High day-60 TCRbeta diversity in some patients came from surviving recipient T cells and thymic progenitors.

Germline CDR1 and CDR2: MGHDK and SYGVNS. The CDR3 covers 14 residues. V was cut by 3 bases and J by 9 bases, with 15 bases left in between. J is TRBJ2-1 and V is TRBV25-1, with D possibly called TRBD1 or TRBD2 (6 bases each). This specimen consisted of PBMCs, mostly from graft donor cells, obtained 360 days after TCRalphabeta/CD19-depleted stem cell transplant. This sequence was found in a male patient younger than 18 who had a stem cell transplant for acute myeloid leukemia, so the T cells may come from the graft donor. CDR3 coding DNA: TGTGCCAGCAGTGATAAAGGGGGGTTGCTTGAGCAGTTCTTC. It is translated as CASSDKGGLLEQFF.